A single sample gave rise to the 7 T cell receptor beta chains below, sequenced in a study of CD8+CD57+ T cells in acquired aplastic anemia (dated by TCRdb to the late 2010s). The instrument was an Illumina HiSeq 2000. Profiling of TCR beta VDJ combinations and CDR3 sequences used genomic DNA as the template. Clones were called with MiXCR by TCRdb after fastp trimmed the public reads at Q25, and only in-frame beta chains were retained. Each entry merges the rows of one CDR3 protein and shows their most common DNA and genes. This sample has around 180,000 distinct CDR3 sequences in its table, and 50% to 75% of those were observed once. The ten largest clonotypes hold 45% to 50% of the sample. The sequencing input was sorted CD4+, CD8+, or CD8+CD57+ T cells (not recorded which) from PBMCs. These receptors came from a human donor in good health.

This clonotype is a singleton in its sample. The junction and the germline gene differ at one end; a read error may be behind it. The chain is built from TRBV4-1 and TRBJ1-2; D might be TRBD1 (6 bases). CDR3 length equals 13 residues. Germline CDR1 is MGHRA and CDR2 is YSYEKL. The CDR3 nucleotides are TGCGCCAGCAGCGTCCAGGGGACCTATGGCCACACCTTC. It encodes CASSVQGTYGHTF.

The rearrangement uses TRBV20-1 and TRBJ1-2; D uncertain. The CDR3 runs 13 residues. Trimming cost V 6 bases and J 8 bases, with 19 bases left between them. In germline, CDR1 is DFQATT, CDR2 SNEGSKA (reference sequence). The CDR3 DNA reads as TGCAGTGCAAAGAGGTCGTCGTCGGTGGGCTACACCTTC. Its protein is CSAKRSSSVGYTF.

V is TRBV2 and J is TRBJ1-2, with TRBD1 matching 9 bases. The CDR3 loop spans 14 amino acids. Trimming removed 6 bases from V and 2 bases from J; junction bases left unmatched: 4. Germline CDR1 SNHLY, CDR2 FYNNEI. The CDR3 DNA reads TGTGCCAGCAGAGGGACAGGGTGGAACTATGGCTACACCTTC. This gives the protein CASRGTGWNYGYTF.

The chain is built from TRBV10-3 and TRBJ2-2; possible D gene TRBD1, 5 bases. Germline CDR1 is ENHRY and CDR2 is SYGVKD. The CDR3 length is 16 residues. Trimming took 0 bases from V and 2 from J, leaving 10 bases between them. The CDR3 region has the DNA TGTGCCATCAGTGAGTCGAAGAGGACAAACACCGGGGAGCTGTTTTTT. It codes for CAISESKRTNTGELFF.

Note on this clonotype: One junction end disagrees with the germline gene, perhaps due to a read error. The chain uses TRBV12-3 or TRBV12-4 and TRBJ2-5, with TRBD2 matching over 10 bases. The CDR3 runs 14 residues. Written as DNA, the CDR3 is TGTGCCAGCAGCTTAGCGGGGGGCCAAGAGACCCAGTACTTC. This gives the protein CASSLAGGQETQYF.

The chain couples TRBV7-2 to TRBJ2-5, with a tentative D call TRBD1 (5 bases). Germline CDR1 and CDR2: SGHTA and FQGNSA. Trimming removed 5 bases at V and 5 bases at J, with 18 bases between. The CDR3 length is 15 residues. CDR3 DNA sequence: TGTGCCAGCAGCCAGACATTCGGCAGGGTGGAGACCCAGTACTTC. As protein: CASSQTFGRVETQYF.

The chain joins TRBV11-2 to TRBJ2-7; 7 bases align to TRBD2. This CDR3 contains 14 residues. CDR1 and CDR2 from the germline V gene are SGHAT and FQNNGV. J was trimmed by 4 bases and V by 0 bases; bases with no gene match: 3. The CDR3 coding sequence is TGTGCCAGCAGCTTAGATTCGGGGGGTTACGAGCAGTACTTC. It codes for CASSLDSGGYEQYF.